This is a list of T cell receptor beta chains from one sample in a study of TIL therapy for anti-PD-1-resistant metastatic lung cancer. Sequencing used immunoSEQ multiplex PCR; TCRdb keeps in-frame clones, though not all of them. The table includes roughly 10,000 clones, 50% to 65% detected once. The starting material was tumor tissue, obtained at baseline. The receptor source for this set is a person between 25 and 80 years old with non-small cell lung cancer. The CDR3 runs from the conserved cysteine through the conserved F or W.

TRBJ2-7 TRBV5-1 CASSPTWTGSEQYF
TRBJ2-7 TRBV4-3 CASSQQRDSRQYF
TRBJ2-7 TRBV6-5 CASSYTQGFEQYF
TRBJ2-7 TRBV6-5 CASSMTGVDEQYF
TRBJ2-7 TRBV5-1 CASSLGWGQSYQQYF
TRBJ2-1 TRBV6-1 CASSQRGNEQFF
TRBJ1-5 TRBV2 CASSDLETPVTQPQHF
TRBJ2-1 TRBV6-5 CASTSGSGAYNEQFF
TRBJ2-7 TRBV10-3 CAISGVGSSYEQYF
TRBJ2-7 TRBV6-5 CASSYLRGLSYEQYF
TRBJ2-7 TRBV2 CASAKGLATYEQYF
TRBJ2-7 TRBV4-2 CASSQDFRGGPSDEQYF
TRBJ1-2 TRBV27 CARHGEGQQGYTF
TRBJ2-3 TRBV6-5 CATRGGTDTQYF
TRBJ1-5 TRBV28 CASSFIGKLNQPQHF
TRBJ2-3 TRBV29-1 CSVEGGRGADTQYF
TRBJ1-6 TRBV18 CASSPTNIRQGVNSPLHF
TRBJ2-5 TRBV11-2 CASSWSREETQYF
TRBJ1-2 TRBV6-6 CASSLLSTGGYTF
TRBJ1-2 TRBV6-1 CASSDWDRVDYGYTF
NA TRBV10-2 CASSVVTAYEQYF
TRBJ1-2 TRBV2 CATTTGQGPPNYGYTF
TRBJ2-3 TRBV6-6 CASSRRPDTQYF
TRBJ1-5 TRBV5-4 CASSLDSNQPQHF
TRBJ1-1 TRBV19 CASSIREQSTEAFF
TRBJ2-7 TRBV19 CASSIGHQGSLYEQYF
TRBJ1-1 TRBV11-2 CASSLAGQGIEAFF
TRBJ2-5 TRBV9 CASSVSSGTVEGETQYF
TRBJ2-7 TRBV21-1 CASSKEHLPGEQYF
TRBJ2-5 TRBV5-4 CASSLGQTGETQYF
TRBJ2-5 TRBV7-9 CASSPGQGQTQYF
TRBJ2-7 TRBV5-1 CASSLGSGNSYEQYF
TRBJ2-2 TRBV15 CATSFLAYSTGELFF
TRBJ2-1 TRBV6-5 CASRREHRLANEQFF
TRBJ1-4 TRBV5-4 CASSGTGTREKLFF
TRBJ2-2 TRBV19 CASGRDRRGTGELFF
TRBJ1-2 TRBV19 CASSTRREDYGYTF
TRBJ1-5 TRBV5-4 CASSFGGSDQPQHF
TRBJ1-2 TRBV28 CASSPDRGRGYTF